The 4 T cell receptor beta chains in this list originate from one sample, sequenced in a study of cytomegalovirus exposure and HLA in healthy donors (dated by TCRdb to between 2016 and 2019). The method behind the library was the immunoSEQ multiplex PCR assay. Held by TCRdb, this immuneACCESS table contains in-frame sequences only and omits some clones. Under half of the omission traces to an unresolved V gene where checked; the cause of the rest is unknown. The sample has around 170,000 clones on record, 85% of them singletons. The ten largest clones add up to roughly 15% of the sample. Sequenced input: PBMCs. All receptors derive from a man younger than 30 in good health and CMV-seropositive.

The chain has TRBV5-1 and TRBJ2-2; D possibly corresponds to TRBD1 (6 bases). The CDR3 extends over 15 amino acids. Trimming cost V 2 bases and J 5 bases, with 13 bases left between them. CDR1 is SGHRS, CDR2 YFSETQ, per germline. CDR3 sequence (DNA): TGCGCCAGCAGCTTAGACAGGAGAGTTACCGGGGAGCTGTTTTTT. Protein product: CASSLDRRVTGELFF. Based on the CDR3 plus reference TRBV5-1 and TRBJ2-2, the full variable domain is KAGVTQTPRYLIKTRGQQVTLSCSPISGHRSVSWYQQTPGQGLQFLFEYFSETQRNKGNFPGRFSGRQFSNSRSEMNVSTLELGDSALYLCASSLDRRVTGELFFGEGSRLTVL.

The sample holds one count of this clone. The V gene is TRBV27, the J gene TRBJ1-1; a possible D gene is TRBD1 (5 bases). Trimming pared 1 base from V and 5 bases from J, leaving 8 bases between. Germline values: CDR1 MNHEY, CDR2 SMNVEV (reference sequence). This CDR3 region has 13 residues. Here the CDR3 reads CASSLLGVTEAFF. CDR3 sequence (DNA): TGTGCCAGCAGTTTATTAGGGGTTACTGAAGCTTTCTTT.

The genes are TRBV2 and TRBJ1-5, with a weak D call TRBD1 (5 bases). CDR3 size: 15 residues. The V and J ends lost 8 bases and 0 bases respectively, with 14 bases between them. The germline CDR1 and CDR2 sequences are SNHLY and FYNNEI. CDR3 bases: TGTGCCAGCTTGGGACTTCCTTATAGCAATCAGCCCCAGCATTTT. As protein: CASLGLPYSNQPQHF. Full variable domain (missing parts from reference TRBV2 and TRBJ1-5): EPEVTQTPSHQVTQMGQEVILRCVPISNHLYFYWYRQILGQKVEFLVSFYNNEISEKSEIFDDQFSVERPDGSNFTLKIRSTKLEDSAMYFCASLGLPYSNQPQHFGDGTRLSIL.

V gene TRBV11-3 combines with J gene TRBJ2-7; 9 bases match TRBD1. The CDR3 extends over 17 amino acids. V gave up 5 bases and J gave up 0 bases; unmatched junction bases: 11. Germline CDR1 SGHNT, CDR2 YENEEA. The CDR3 DNA reads TGTGCCAGCAGCCGCGGACAGGGGTTATCACACTCCTACGAGCAGTACTTC. Its translation: CASSRGQGLSHSYEQYF.